Listed below are T cell receptor beta chains from one sample, sequenced in a study of Ad26.COV2.S vaccination and SARS-CoV-2 variants. Profiled with immunoSEQ multiplex PCR; TCRdb holds only in-frame clones, not every one. This sample has a few hundred thousand clones, with roughly 85% found just once. Sequencing was performed on peripheral blood, taken in a trial of Ad26.COV2.S vaccine versus placebo. The source of these receptors is a person aged 18 to 65 who received the Ad26.COV2.S COVID-19 vaccine or a placebo. CDR3s include the opening cysteine and the closing phenylalanine or tryptophan. Fields, in order: V gene, J gene, CDR3 protein.

>TRBV5-1|TRBJ2-5
CASSLGDRQETQYF
>TRBV4-2|TRBJ2-2
CASSQDPASGGATGELFF
>TRBV7-8|TRBJ2-7
CASKQPGGYEQYF
>TRBV7-9|TRBJ1-6
CASSLKLRTNSPLHF
>TRBV7-3|TRBJ1-2
CASSLSEGFKTF
>TRBV10-3|TRBJ2-1
CAISMGTSGYNEQFF
>TRBV7-3|TRBJ2-2
CASSLSSGPIGTGELFF
>TRBV6-6|TRBJ1-5
CASLDPGGNQPQHF
>TRBV13|TRBJ1-6
CASSARPGSSYNSPLHF
>TRBV2|TRBJ1-5
CASSEDALDTQPQHF
>TRBV5-1|TRBJ2-1
CASRSSGRLNNEQFF
>TRBV6-5|TRBJ1-1
CASRRTGALEAFF
>TRBV6-1|TRBJ2-7
CASSEIRSYEQYF
>TRBV14|TRBJ1-2
CASSQTGEGDGYTF
>TRBV28|TRBJ2-7
CASRLAYDEQYF
>TRBV20-1|TRBJ2-1
CSASDPNEQFF
>TRBV5-1|TRBJ1-1
CASSSGLGMNTEAFF
>TRBV4-2|TRBJ1-1
CASSQGAGESGEAFF
>TRBV18|TRBJ1-4
CASSPQGTSNEKLFF
>TRBV5-4|TRBJ2-7
CASSLRTGGFYEQYF
>TRBV7-2|TRBJ2-7
CASRRDSWEQYF
>TRBV11-2|TRBJ1-2
CASSLEIRARGALYGYTF
>TRBV11-1|TRBJ2-1
CASSLKVSYNEQFF
>TRBV5-5|TRBJ1-2
CASSLSRGLGYGYTF
>TRBV4-3|TRBJ1-3
CASSQVASGNTIYF
>TRBV10-3|TRBJ1-2
CAISSAIRTGVGYTF
>TRBV14|TRBJ2-4
CASSPGPLLAKNIQYF
>TRBV6-5|TRBJ2-4
CASSQTSGPKNIQYF
>TRBV5-4|TRBJ2-4
CASSLRDRGRIQYF
>TRBV6-1|TRBJ2-7
CASSERTGVSYEQYF
>TRBV7-9|TRBJ1-6
CASSSGREDNSPLHF